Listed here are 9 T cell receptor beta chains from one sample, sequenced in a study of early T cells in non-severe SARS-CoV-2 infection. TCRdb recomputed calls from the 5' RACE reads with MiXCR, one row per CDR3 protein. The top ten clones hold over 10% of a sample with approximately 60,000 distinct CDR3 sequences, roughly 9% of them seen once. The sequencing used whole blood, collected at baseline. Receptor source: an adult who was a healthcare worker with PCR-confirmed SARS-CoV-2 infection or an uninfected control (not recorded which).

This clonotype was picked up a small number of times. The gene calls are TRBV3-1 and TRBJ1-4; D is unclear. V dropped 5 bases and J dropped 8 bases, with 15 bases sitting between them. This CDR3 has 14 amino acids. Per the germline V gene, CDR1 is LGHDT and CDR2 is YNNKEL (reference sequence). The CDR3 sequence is CASSYGIKGEKLFF. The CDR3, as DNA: TGTGCCAGCAGCTACGGGATTAAAGGGGAAAAACTGTTTTTT. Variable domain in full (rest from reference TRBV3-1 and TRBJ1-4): DTAVSQTPKYLVTQMGNDKSIKCEQNLGHDTMYWYKQDSKKFLKIMFSYNNKELIINETVPNRFSPKSPDKAHLNLHINSLELGDSAVYFCASSYGIKGEKLFFGSGTQLSVL.

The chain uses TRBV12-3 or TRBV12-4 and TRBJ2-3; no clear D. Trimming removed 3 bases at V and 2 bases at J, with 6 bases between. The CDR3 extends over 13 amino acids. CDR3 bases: TGTGCCAGCAGTTTGACTCACACAGATACGCAGTATTTT. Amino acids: CASSLTHTDTQYF.

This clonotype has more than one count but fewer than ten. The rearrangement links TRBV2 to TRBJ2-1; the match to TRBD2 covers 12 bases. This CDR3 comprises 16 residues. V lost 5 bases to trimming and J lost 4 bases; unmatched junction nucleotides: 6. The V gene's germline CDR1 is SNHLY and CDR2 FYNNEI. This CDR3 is CASSPGLAGLYNEQFF. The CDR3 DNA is TGTGCCAGCAGTCCCGGACTAGCGGGATTGTACAATGAGCAGTTCTTC.

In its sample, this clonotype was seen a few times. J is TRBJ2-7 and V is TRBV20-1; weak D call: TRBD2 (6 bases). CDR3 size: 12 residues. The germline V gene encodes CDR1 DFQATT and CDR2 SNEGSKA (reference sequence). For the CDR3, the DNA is TGCAGCGGCGGGACCCCGACCTACGAGCAGTACTTC. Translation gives CSGGTPTYEQYF.

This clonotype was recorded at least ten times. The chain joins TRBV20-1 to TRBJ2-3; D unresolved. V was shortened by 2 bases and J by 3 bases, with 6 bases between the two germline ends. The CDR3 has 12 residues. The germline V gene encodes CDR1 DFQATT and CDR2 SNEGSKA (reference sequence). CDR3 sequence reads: CSARYSTDTQYF. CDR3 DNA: TGCAGTGCTAGATATTCTACAGATACGCAGTATTTT.

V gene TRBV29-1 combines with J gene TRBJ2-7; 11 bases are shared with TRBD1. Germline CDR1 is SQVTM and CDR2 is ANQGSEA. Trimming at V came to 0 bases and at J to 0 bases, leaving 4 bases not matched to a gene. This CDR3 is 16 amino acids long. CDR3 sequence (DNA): TGCAGCGTTGAAGATAGGACAGGGGGCCTCTCCTACGAGCAGTACTTC. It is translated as CSVEDRTGGLSYEQYF.

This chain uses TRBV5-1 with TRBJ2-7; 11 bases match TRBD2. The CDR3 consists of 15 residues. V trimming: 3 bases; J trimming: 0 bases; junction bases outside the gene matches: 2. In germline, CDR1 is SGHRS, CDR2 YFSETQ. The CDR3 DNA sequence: TGCGCCAGCAGCTCGACTAGCGGGACCTCCTACGAGCAGTACTTC. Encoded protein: CASSSTSGTSYEQYF. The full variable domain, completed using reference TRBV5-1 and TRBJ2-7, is KAGVTQTPRYLIKTRGQQVTLSCSPISGHRSVSWYQQTPGQGLQFLFEYFSETQRNKGNFPGRFSGRQFSNSRSEMNVSTLELGDSALYLCASSSTSGTSYEQYFGPGTRLTVT.

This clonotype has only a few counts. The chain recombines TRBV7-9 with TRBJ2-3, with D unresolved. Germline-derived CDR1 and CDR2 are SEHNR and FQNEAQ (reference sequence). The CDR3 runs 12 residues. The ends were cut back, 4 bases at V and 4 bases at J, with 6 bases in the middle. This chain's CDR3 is CASSSAPDTQYF. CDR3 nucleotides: TGTGCCAGCAGCTCTGCTCCAGATACGCAGTATTTT.

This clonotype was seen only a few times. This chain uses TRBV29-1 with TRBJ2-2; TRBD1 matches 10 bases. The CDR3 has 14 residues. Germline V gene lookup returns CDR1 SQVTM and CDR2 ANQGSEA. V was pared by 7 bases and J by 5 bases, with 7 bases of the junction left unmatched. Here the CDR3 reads CSALDRGGTGELFF. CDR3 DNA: TGCAGCGCCCTGGACAGGGGGGGAACCGGGGAGCTGTTTTTT.